These 14 T cell receptor beta chains were sequenced from one sample in a study of blood T cells in healthy people across ages (dated by TCRdb to about 2015). Library construction relied on 5' RACE. Data came from an Illumina HiSeq 2500. A second PCR of roughly 7 to 11 cycles was performed with a sample-barcoded 5' primer and a J-beta primer mix. TCRdb reworked the public reads: Q25 trimming with fastp, MiXCR clone assembly, productive beta chains retained. CDR3 protein duplicates are merged, each entry listing the most common genes and DNA. The sample profile shows around 990,000 distinct CDR3 sequences; approximately 38% of them were found once. The ten largest clonotypes hold over 10% of the sample. The sequencing input was blood. The receptors derive from a young man in good health.

This rearrangement joins TRBV12-3 or TRBV12-4 to TRBJ1-2; the match to TRBD1 covers 7 bases. CDR3 size: 16 residues. The J segment lost 7 bases and the V segment lost 6 bases, leaving 17 bases of the junction unmatched. CDR3 DNA: TGTGCCAGCAGGGCCCCTGCCGACAGGGCCTCTATTGGCTACACCTTC. This translates into CASRAPADRASIGYTF.

The chain joins TRBV6-2 or TRBV6-3 to TRBJ1-2; D unclear. The CDR3 loop spans 15 amino acids. From germline, CDR1 is MNHEY and CDR2 SVGEGT. Trimming cost V 2 bases and J 7 bases, with 17 bases left between them. In nucleotides, the CDR3 is TGTGCCAGCAGTTACCCGACCCGGCAGATTAGTGGCTACACCTTC. This translates into CASSYPTRQISGYTF.

This sequence joins TRBV5-1 and TRBJ1-1; 10 bases align to TRBD1. CDR1 and CDR2 (germline): SGHRS, YFSETQ. The junction had 10 bases not matched to a gene; V was cut back by 0 bases and J by 5 bases. The CDR3 is 17 amino acids. In DNA form, the CDR3 reads TGCGCCAGCAGCTTGGAATACCGGGACAGGGGTTGGACTGAAGCTTTCTTT. Translated, it gives CASSLEYRDRGWTEAFF.

This clonotype was counted a few times. The rearrangement uses TRBV20-1 and TRBJ1-1; 7 bases are shared with TRBD1. The germline V gene encodes CDR1 DFQATT and CDR2 SNEGSKA (reference sequence). The CDR3 spans 18 residues. After removal of 5 bases from V and 0 bases from J, the junction contained 18 bases not matched to a gene. DNA for the CDR3: TGCAGTGCTCCTCCTATTACCGGGACAGCAGTCATGAACACTGAAGCTTTCTTT. Amino acid sequence: CSAPPITGTAVMNTEAFF.

The chain carries TRBV7-9 and TRBJ1-1, with D uncertain. V lost 2 bases to trimming and J lost 1 base, with 14 bases between them. From germline, CDR1 is SEHNR and CDR2 FQNEAQ (reference sequence). The CDR3 spans 16 residues. The CDR3 DNA reads TGTGCCAGCAGCTTACTGCGGGGAAGTTGGAACACTGAAGCTTTCTTT. This encodes CASSLLRGSWNTEAFF.

This sequence joins TRBV12-5 and TRBJ1-1; TRBD1 matches at 7 bases. Trimming removed 2 bases from V and 0 bases from J; junction bases left unmatched: 12. Germline CDR1 is LGHNT and CDR2 is FRNRAP. This CDR3 has 18 amino acids. This chain's CDR3 is CASGLTRDRAWVNTEAFF. CDR3 bases: TGTGCTAGTGGTTTGACACGGGACAGAGCATGGGTGAACACTGAAGCTTTCTTT.

The chain combines TRBV4-1 with TRBJ2-7, with D possibly called TRBD1 or TRBD2 (5 bases each). This CDR3 contains 13 residues. V gave up 1 base and J gave up 5 bases, with 9 bases separating them. CDR1 is MGHRA and CDR2 is YSYEKL in the germline V gene. This CDR3 is CASSQVGGHEQYF. In DNA, the CDR3 is TGCGCCAGCAGCCAAGTTGGGGGACACGAGCAGTACTTC.

The table lists this clonotype with many counts. This sequence joins TRBV5-5 and TRBJ1-4; D remains unclear. V was cut by 1 base and J by 0 bases, with 7 bases left in between. CDR1 is SGHKS and CDR2 is YYEKEE in the germline V gene (reference sequence). The CDR3 sequence is 15 residues long. In DNA, the CDR3 is TGTGCCAGCAGCTTGAAGGCAGCAACTAATGAAAAACTGTTTTTT. This sequence encodes CASSLKAATNEKLFF.

The chain recombines TRBV7-6 with TRBJ2-2; D is unclear. CDR1 is SGHVS and CDR2 is FNYEAQ in the germline V gene. V shed 0 bases and J shed 3 bases, with 8 bases lying between them. The CDR3 runs 15 residues. CDR3 sequence reads: CASSLALGHTGELFF. The CDR3 region has the DNA TGTGCCAGCAGCTTAGCGTTAGGGCACACCGGGGAGCTGTTTTTT. The full variable domain, with the rest looked up from reference TRBV7-6 and TRBJ2-2, is GAGVSQSPRYKVTKRGQDVALRCDPISGHVSLYWYRQALGQGPEFLTYFNYEAQQDKSGLPNDRFSAERPEGSISTLTIQRTEQRDSAMYRCASSLALGHTGELFFGEGSRLTVL.

The CDR3 DNA is TGTGCCAGCAGCCGCTTAGGGAGGGCTGAAGCTTTCTTT. This sequence encodes CASSRLGRAEAFF. The V and J genes are TRBV7-9 and TRBJ1-1, with D unresolved. The CDR3 spans 13 residues. Germline CDR1 SEHNR, CDR2 FQNEAQ (reference sequence). V was clipped by 5 bases and J by 6 bases, with 13 bases between them.

A few counts support this clonotype. The rearrangement links TRBV6-1 to TRBJ1-1; possibly TRBD1 for D (6 bases). The length of the CDR3 is 14 residues. CDR1 is MNHNS and CDR2 is SASEGT in the germline V gene. Trimming pared 2 bases from V and 6 bases from J, leaving 13 bases between. In DNA form, the CDR3 reads TGTGCCAGCAGTGAAAGGACAGAAGTAGCTGAAGCTTTCTTT. This codes for CASSERTEVAEAFF.

This clonotype showed up just a few times. The chain has TRBV9 and TRBJ1-2; TRBD1 might be the D (5 bases). The CDR3 covers 14 residues. V lost 3 bases and J 0 bases, leaving 9 bases between the germline ends. Germline loops: CDR1 SGDLS, CDR2 YYNGEE. CDR3: CASSADTPNYGYTF. CDR3 in DNA: TGTGCCAGCAGCGCGGACACCCCTAACTATGGCTACACCTTC.

This clonotype came up a few times. This rearrangement joins TRBV29-1 to TRBJ1-2; D is perhaps TRBD1 (5 bases). The CDR3 loop spans 14 amino acids. V shed 3 bases and J shed 5 bases, with 16 bases lying between them. Germline V gene sequence: CDR1 SQVTM, CDR2 ANQGSEA. The CDR3 loop reads CSVDTGTGKYGYTF. For the CDR3, the DNA is TGCAGCGTTGACACTGGGACTGGTAAATATGGCTACACCTTC.

This clonotype was seen ten or more times. This chain joins TRBV29-1 and TRBJ2-4; D unclear. V was shortened by 1 base and J by 1 base, with 17 bases between the two germline ends. CDR3 length: 17 amino acids. CDR1 SQVTM and CDR2 ANQGSEA come from the germline V gene. The CDR3 DNA sequence: TGCAGCGTTGAAGGCGCCGGGCCCCACTGGGCCAAAAACATTCAGTACTTC. Protein sequence: CSVEGAGPHWAKNIQYF.